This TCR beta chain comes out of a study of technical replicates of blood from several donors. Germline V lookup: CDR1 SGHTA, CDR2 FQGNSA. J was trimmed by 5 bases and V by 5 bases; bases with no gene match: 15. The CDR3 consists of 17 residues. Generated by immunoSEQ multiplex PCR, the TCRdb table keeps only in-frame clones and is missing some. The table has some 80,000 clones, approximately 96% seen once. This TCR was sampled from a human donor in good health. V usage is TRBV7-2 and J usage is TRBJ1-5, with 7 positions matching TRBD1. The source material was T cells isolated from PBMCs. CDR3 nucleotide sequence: TGTGCCAGCAGCCATACTGGAGGGGGCGCGGGTGATCAGCCCCAGCATTTT. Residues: CASSHTGGGAGDQPQHF. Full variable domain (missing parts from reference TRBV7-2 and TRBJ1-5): GAGVSQSPSNKVTEKGKDVELRCDPISGHTALYWYRQSLGQGLEFLIYFQGNSAPDKSGLPSDRFSAERTGGSVSTLTIQRTQQEDSAVYLCASSHTGGGAGDQPQHFGDGTRLSIL.